The 6 T cell receptor beta chains given below trace back to one sample, sequenced in a study of blood T cell repertoires in COVID-19. This table comes from immunoSEQ multiplex PCR, and its TCRdb copy is limited to in-frame clones, with some not included. The sample records about 94,000 clones, approximately 89% being singletons. The sequenced sample consisted of peripheral blood. Source of these receptors: a human donor with acute or convalescent COVID-19. The donor label of this sample is uncertain.

The chain employs TRBV9 and TRBJ1-2; 8 nucleotides match TRBD1. Germline V gives CDR1 SGDLS, CDR2 YYNGEE. J lost 7 bases, V lost 2 bases, and 10 bases had no gene match. The CDR3 has 15 amino acids. CDR3 in amino acids: CASSVDQGAQSGYTF. The CDR3 nucleotides read TGTGCCAGCAGCGTCGACCAGGGGGCCCAGTCTGGCTACACCTTC.

The chain has TRBV18 and TRBJ1-1; TRBD1 aligns across 9 bases. CDR3 length: 16 residues. The germline V gene encodes CDR1 KGHSH and CDR2 LQKENI. V dropped 6 bases and J dropped 3; count of bases not matched to a gene: 11. The CDR3 is CASSSPWGQGDTEAFF. In DNA form, the CDR3 reads TGTGCCAGCTCTTCACCGTGGGGACAGGGTGACACTGAAGCTTTCTTT.

Remarks on this clone: At one end, the junction sequence differs from germline, possibly due to a read error. The chain links TRBV7-2 to TRBJ2-7; 7 bases line up with TRBD2. The CDR3 has 14 residues. In germline, CDR1 is SGHTA, CDR2 FQGNSA. CDR3 sequence reads: CASSLGAGVYEQYF. Written as DNA, the CDR3 is TGTGCCAGCAGTTTAGGGGCGGGGGTCTACGAGCAGTACTTC.

This chain uses TRBV19 with TRBJ2-2; D may be TRBD1 (5 bases). This CDR3 is built from 11 residues. With 7 bases removed from V and 8 bases from J, the gap between germline ends came to 8 bases. CDR1 is LNHDA and CDR2 is SQIVND in the germline V gene (reference sequence). CDR3 DNA: TGTGCCAGTACCGACAGTGGGGAGCTGTTTTTT. Residues: CASTDSGELFF.

J is TRBJ1-6 and V is TRBV5-6, with TRBD1 as a possible D gene (6 bases). CDR3 size: 16 residues. Germline lookup yields CDR1 SGHDT and CDR2 YYEEEE. Between the trimmed V and J ends, which lost 4 bases and 9 bases, there was a span of 20 bases. The CDR3 is CASSPTGQWMRSPLHF. Here the CDR3 DNA reads TGTGCCAGCAGCCCGACCGGACAGTGGATGCGTTCACCCCTCCACTTT. The complete variable domain, with remaining parts taken from reference TRBV5-6 and TRBJ1-6, reads DAGVTQSPTHLIKTRGQQVTLRCSPKSGHDTVSWYQQALGQGPQFIFQYYEEEERQRGNFPDRFSGHQFPNYSSELNVNALLLGDSALYLCASSPTGQWMRSPLHFGNGTRLTVT.

V and J are TRBV14 and TRBJ1-5; D not resolved. The CDR3 is 13 residues long. CDR1 SGHDN and CDR2 FVKESK come from the germline V gene. Trimming removed 0 bases at V and 5 bases at J, with 5 bases between. CDR3 residues: CASSQDSDQPQHF. CDR3 DNA: TGTGCCAGCAGCCAAGATTCGGATCAGCCCCAGCATTTT.